Given below is one TCR beta chain in context. Its target is unknown. The PCR had 60 Vbeta and 13 Jbeta primers. Assay: immunoSEQ multiplex PCR; the TCRdb copy retains only in-frame clones and omits some. Of about 210,000 clones in the sample, around 75% were seen once. This record comes from a study of cytomegalovirus exposure and HLA in healthy donors. Study-level points and caveats: A list of approximately 160 TCR beta chains associated with cytomegalovirus was given.

The source material was PBMCs. The receptor's source is a male donor in good health and CMV-seropositive.

This CDR3 is CASSIDRLGSYEQYF. CDR3 sequence (DNA): TGTGCCAGCAGCATAGACAGGCTCGGCTCCTACGAGCAGTACTTC. This chain connects TRBV5-6 to TRBJ2-5, with D maybe TRBD1 (6 bases). TRBJ2-7 explains the end of the DNA better; the J call may be wrong. The CDR3 consists of 15 residues. Per germline, CDR1 SGHDT and CDR2 YYEEEE.